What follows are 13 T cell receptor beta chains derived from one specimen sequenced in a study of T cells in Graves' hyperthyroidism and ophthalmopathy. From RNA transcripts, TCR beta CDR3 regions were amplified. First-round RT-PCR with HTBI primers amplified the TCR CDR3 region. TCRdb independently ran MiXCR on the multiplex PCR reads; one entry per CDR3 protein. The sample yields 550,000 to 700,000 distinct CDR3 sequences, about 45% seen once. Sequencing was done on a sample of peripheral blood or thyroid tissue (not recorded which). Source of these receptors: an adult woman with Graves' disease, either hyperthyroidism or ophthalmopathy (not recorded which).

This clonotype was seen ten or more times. CDR3 bases: TGTGCCAGCACCCTGGGACAGGGAGGTTCCTACGAGCAGTACTTC. It encodes CASTLGQGGSYEQYF. The rearrangement joins TRBV28 to TRBJ2-7; 9 bases agree with TRBD1. V lost 7 bases, J lost 1 base, and 8 bases stayed unmatched. Germline lookup yields CDR1 MDHEN and CDR2 SYDVKM. The CDR3 covers 15 residues.

Here the CDR3 DNA reads TGTGCCAGCAGGGGGGTGGATGAGCAGTTCTTC. Encoded protein: CASRGVDEQFF. V usage is TRBV6-1 and J usage is TRBJ2-1, with D perhaps being TRBD1 or TRBD2 (5 bases each). Trimming left V 6 bases short and J 8 bases short, with 8 bases between. Germline V gene sequence: CDR1 MNHNS, CDR2 SASEGT. The CDR3 totals 11 residues.

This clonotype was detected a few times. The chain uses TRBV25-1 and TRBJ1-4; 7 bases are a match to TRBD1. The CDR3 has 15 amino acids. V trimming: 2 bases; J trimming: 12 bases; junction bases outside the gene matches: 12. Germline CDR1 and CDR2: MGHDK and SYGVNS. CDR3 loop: CASSEHRDSRPQLFF. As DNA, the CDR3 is TGTGCCAGCAGTGAACACCGGGACAGCCGCCCTCAACTGTTTTTT.

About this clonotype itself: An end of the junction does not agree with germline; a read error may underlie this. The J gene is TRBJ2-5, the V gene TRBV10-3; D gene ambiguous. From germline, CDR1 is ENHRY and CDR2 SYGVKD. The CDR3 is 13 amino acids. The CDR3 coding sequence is TGTGCCATCAGCACCCGGATTGAAGAGGCCCAGTACTTC. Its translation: CAISTRIEEAQYF.

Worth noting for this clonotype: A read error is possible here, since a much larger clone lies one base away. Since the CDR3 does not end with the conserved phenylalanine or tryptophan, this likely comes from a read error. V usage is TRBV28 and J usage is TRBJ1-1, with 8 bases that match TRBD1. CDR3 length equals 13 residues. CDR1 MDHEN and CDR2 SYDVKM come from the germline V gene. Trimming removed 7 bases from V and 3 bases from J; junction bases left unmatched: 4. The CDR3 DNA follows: TGTGCCAGCACCCCGGGACAGGACACTGAAGCTTTCCTT. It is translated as CASTPGQDTEAFL.

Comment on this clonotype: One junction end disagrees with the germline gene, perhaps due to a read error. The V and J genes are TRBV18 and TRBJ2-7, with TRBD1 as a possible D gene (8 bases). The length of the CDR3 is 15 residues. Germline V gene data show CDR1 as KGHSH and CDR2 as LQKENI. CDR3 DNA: TGTGCCAGCTCACCAGCCGGACAGGGAGGGGTCGAGCACTACTTC. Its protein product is CASSPAGQGGVEHYF.

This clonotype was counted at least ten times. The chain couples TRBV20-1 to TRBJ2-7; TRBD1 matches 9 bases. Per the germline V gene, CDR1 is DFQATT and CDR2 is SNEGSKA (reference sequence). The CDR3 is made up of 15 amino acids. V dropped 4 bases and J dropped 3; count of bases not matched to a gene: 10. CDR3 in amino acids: CSAKITPGQGYEQYF. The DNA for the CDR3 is TGCAGTGCTAAAATTACTCCGGGACAGGGCTACGAGCAGTACTTC.

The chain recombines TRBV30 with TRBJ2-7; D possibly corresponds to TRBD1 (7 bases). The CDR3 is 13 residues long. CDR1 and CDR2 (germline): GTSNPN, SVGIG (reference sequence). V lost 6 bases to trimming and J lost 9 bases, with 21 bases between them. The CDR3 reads CACRRRGPNGQYF. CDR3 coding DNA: TGTGCCTGTCGGAGGAGGGGGCCCAACGGGCAGTACTTC.

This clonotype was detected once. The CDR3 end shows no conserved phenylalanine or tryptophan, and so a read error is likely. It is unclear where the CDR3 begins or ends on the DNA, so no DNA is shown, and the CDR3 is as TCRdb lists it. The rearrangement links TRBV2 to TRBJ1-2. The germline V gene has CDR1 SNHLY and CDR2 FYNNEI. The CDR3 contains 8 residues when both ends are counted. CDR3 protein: CASSEALA.

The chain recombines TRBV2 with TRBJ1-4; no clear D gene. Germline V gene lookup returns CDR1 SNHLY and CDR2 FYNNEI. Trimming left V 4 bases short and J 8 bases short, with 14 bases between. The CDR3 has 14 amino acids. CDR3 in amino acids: CASSAVGLGEKLFF. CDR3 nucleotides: TGTGCCAGCAGTGCCGTGGGGTTGGGCGAAAAACTGTTTTTT. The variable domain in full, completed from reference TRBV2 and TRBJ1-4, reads EPEVTQTPSHQVTQMGQEVILRCVPISNHLYFYWYRQILGQKVEFLVSFYNNEISEKSEIFDDQFSVERPDGSNFTLKIRSTKLEDSAMYFCASSAVGLGEKLFFGSGTQLSVL.

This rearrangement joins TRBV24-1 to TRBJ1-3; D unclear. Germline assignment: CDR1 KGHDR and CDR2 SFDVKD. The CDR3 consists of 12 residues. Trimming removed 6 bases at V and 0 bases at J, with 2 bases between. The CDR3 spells CATSTSGNTIYF. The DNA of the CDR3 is TGTGCCACCAGTACCTCTGGAAACACCATATATTTT.

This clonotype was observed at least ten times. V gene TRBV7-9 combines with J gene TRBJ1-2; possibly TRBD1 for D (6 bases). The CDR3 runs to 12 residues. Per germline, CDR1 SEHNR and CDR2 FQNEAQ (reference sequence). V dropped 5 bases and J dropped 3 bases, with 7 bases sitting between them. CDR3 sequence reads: CASSPGDYGYTF. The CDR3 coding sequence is TGTGCCAGCAGCCCAGGGGACTATGGCTACACCTTC.

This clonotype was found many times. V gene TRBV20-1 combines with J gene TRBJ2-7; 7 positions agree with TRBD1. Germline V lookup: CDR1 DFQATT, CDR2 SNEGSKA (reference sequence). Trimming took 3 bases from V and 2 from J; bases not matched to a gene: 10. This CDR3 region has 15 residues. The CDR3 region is CSASIVTGAAYEQYF. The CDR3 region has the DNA TGCAGTGCTAGCATTGTAACAGGGGCCGCCTACGAGCAGTACTTC.